The 6 T cell receptor beta chains below come from one sample, sequenced in a study of blood T cells in healthy people across ages. A second PCR of 7 to 11 cycles used a sample-barcoded 5' primer and a J-beta primer mix. TCRdb re-called the 5' RACE reads with MiXCR, one entry per CDR3 protein. The table has about 1.4 million distinct CDR3 sequences, 45% to 70% seen once; the top ten hold 5.5% to 8%. Sample: blood. All receptors derive from a man between 18 and 29 years old in good health.

This clonotype was counted between two and nine times. DNA for the CDR3: TGTGCCAGCAGCCAAGGCGGGACAGGGGATTACAATGAGCAGTTCTTC. Protein product: CASSQGGTGDYNEQFF. The chain recombines TRBV4-2 with TRBJ2-1; TRBD1 matches at 10 bases. The CDR3 is 16 residues long. V shed 1 base, J shed 4 bases, and the junction held 4 bases outside the gene matches. Germline V gene data show CDR1 as LGHNA and CDR2 as YNFKEQ.

A remark on this clonotype: At one of its ends the junction is not consistent with the germline gene, which may arise from a read error. This chain joins TRBV15 and TRBJ2-3, with unresolved D. There are 13 residues in the CDR3. In germline, CDR1 is LNHNV, CDR2 YYDKDF (reference sequence). The CDR3 protein is CAASRARPDTQYF. CDR3 DNA: TGTGCCGCCAGCAGAGCCCGACCAGATACGCAGTATTTT.

The chain joins TRBV4-2 to TRBJ2-5, with a possible D match to TRBD1 (6 bases). The J call may not be correct, given that the DNA end is closer to TRBJ2-7. The CDR3 runs 15 residues. CDR1 is LGHNA and CDR2 is YNFKEQ in the germline V gene. CDR3: CASSHLPGQRLEQYF. CDR3 nucleotides: TGTGCCAGCAGCCACTTACCGGGACAACGGCTCGAGCAGTACTTC.

In DNA form, the CDR3 reads TGTGCCACCCAGGGACAGGGTAATTCTGAAGCTTTCTTT. Translation gives CATQGQGNSEAFF. The chain has TRBV15 and TRBJ1-1; TRBD1 aligns across 9 bases. The CDR3 is 13 amino acids. Per germline, CDR1 LNHNV and CDR2 YYDKDF (reference sequence). J was trimmed by 6 bases and V by 8 bases; bases with no gene match: 7.

To note about this clonotype: The junction differs from germline at one of its ends, possibly a read error. The chain joins TRBV20-1 to TRBJ2-4, with D maybe TRBD2 (5 bases). The J call may be in error: the DNA end matches TRBJ2-7 better. Germline assignment: CDR1 DFQATT and CDR2 SNEGSKA (reference sequence). This CDR3 spans 14 amino acids. In DNA form, the CDR3 reads TGTAGTACTAGAGATCGGGTTCAGTTCCACGAGCAGTACTTC. Protein sequence: CSTRDRVQFHEQYF.

The CDR3 sequence is CSYQGAYEQYF. The CDR3 DNA reads as TGCAGTTATCAGGGGGCATACGAGCAGTACTTC. The V gene is TRBV29-1, the J gene TRBJ2-7; TRBD1 aligns across 8 bases. The CDR3 sequence is 11 residues long. CDR1 is SQVTM and CDR2 is ANQGSEA in the germline V gene.